This T cell receptor (beta chain) was recorded in a study of beta chain features in type 1 diabetes. In the study overall: Patients were similar to healthy donors in age and gender (as well as in cell yields).

All of the isolated RNA was reverse transcribed, so expressed TCRB transcripts were sequenced. Assay: immunoSEQ multiplex PCR; the TCRdb copy retains only in-frame clones and omits some. The table records 110,000 or so clones, almost 40% of them present only once. Study conclusions and caveats: The study found fewer insertions and more deletions at VDJ junctions in type 1 diabetes patients. Any PCR bias toward short templates would affect both groups alike.

Germline V gives CDR1 SGHTA, CDR2 FQGNSA. The V gene end was trimmed by 5 bases and the J gene end by 4 bases; junction bases not matched to a gene: 7. The CDR3 extends over 15 amino acids. This clone was seen only a few times. Its specificity is unknown. The TCR was taken from a woman aged 18 to 35 in good health. The sequencing input was stem cell memory CD4+ T cells from blood. V is TRBV7-2 and J is TRBJ1-5; 8 positions agree with TRBD1. CDR3 residues: CASSPTYRGNQPQHF. CDR3 coding DNA: TGTGCCAGCAGCCCAACTTACAGGGGGAATCAGCCCCAGCATTTT.